The clone carrying this T cell receptor beta chain came up once. This entry is derived from a study of blood T cell repertoires in COVID-19. Deletions cut 0 bases from V and 9 bases from J, with 10 bases between. Germline assignment: CDR1 SGDLS and CDR2 YYNGEE. The CDR3 is 13 amino acids. Method: immunoSEQ multiplex PCR; TCRdb's copy keeps in-frame clones and lacks some. The table shows around 210,000 clones, with just under 85% occurring only once. This receptor was identified in a man between 60 and 75 years old with COVID-19, enrolled during active disease. The sequenced material came from peripheral blood. The chain couples TRBV9 to TRBJ2-1; D is undetermined. CDR3 region: CASSVDVSGEQFF. The CDR3 bases are TGTGCCAGCAGCGTAGATGTCTCCGGTGAGCAGTTCTTC.